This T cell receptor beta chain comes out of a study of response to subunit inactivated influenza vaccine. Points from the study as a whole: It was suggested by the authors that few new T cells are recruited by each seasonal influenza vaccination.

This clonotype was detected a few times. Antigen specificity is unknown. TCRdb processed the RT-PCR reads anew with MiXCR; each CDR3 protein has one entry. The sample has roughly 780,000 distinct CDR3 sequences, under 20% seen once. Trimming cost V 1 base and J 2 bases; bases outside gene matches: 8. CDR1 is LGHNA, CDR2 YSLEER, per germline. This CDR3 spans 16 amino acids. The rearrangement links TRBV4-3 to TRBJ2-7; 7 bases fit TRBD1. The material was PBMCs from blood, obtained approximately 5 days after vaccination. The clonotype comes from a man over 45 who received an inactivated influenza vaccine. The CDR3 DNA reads TGCGCCAGCAGCCAAGGAGCGACAGGGACGACCTACGAGCAGTACTTC. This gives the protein CASSQGATGTTYEQYF.